This T cell receptor (beta chain) emerged from a study of shared T cell receptors in the human thymus. The germline gives CDR1 SEHNR, CDR2 FQNEAQ (reference sequence). V was shortened by 4 bases and J by 0 bases, with 13 bases between the two germline ends. CDR3 length: 15 residues. Assay: immunoSEQ multiplex PCR; the TCRdb copy retains only in-frame clones and omits some. The sample yields roughly 660,000 clones, approximately 88% seen once. This sample was also put to use in a study of human thymus T cells.

Sequencing input: thymocytes. The rearrangement links TRBV7-9 to TRBJ2-7; possible D gene TRBD2, 6 bases. The sequence derives from a boy under two years old with a congenital heart defect. CDR3 region: CASSWGRGSSYEQYF. CDR3 DNA sequence: TGTGCCAGCAGCTGGGGTCGGGGGAGCTCCTACGAGCAGTACTTC.